This T cell receptor beta chain was sequenced for a study of CXCR3-negative and CXCR3-positive naive CD8 T cells. Study results and caveats: Each naive subset displayed comparably high diversity, whereas memory CD8+ cells displayed much lower diversity.

About this clonotype: Its antigen is not known.

The germline gives CDR1 SGHRS, CDR2 YFSETQ. The CDR3 contains 15 residues. Libraries of TRB cDNA were made by 5' RACE and carried UMIs. TCRdb reanalyzed the 5' RACE reads and collapses them to one entry per CDR3 protein, without DNA. The sample table sets out some 48,000 distinct CDR3 sequences. Sequenced material: naive CXCR3- CD8+ T cells from blood. Regarding subset: CD45RO-CCR7+CD27+CD95- naive CD8+ T cells lacking CXCR3 (TNR3-). J is TRBJ1-1 and V is TRBV5-1; TCRdb's D call of TRBD1 is untestable without DNA. The receptor was isolated from a human donor in good health. Some clones in this sample may be carry-over from other donors' samples. CDR3 region: CASSLAGGLNTEAFF.